The rows below give T cell receptor beta chains drawn from one sample of a study of T cell responses to AZD1222 COVID-19 vaccine. The protocol was immunoSEQ multiplex PCR, while the TCRdb copy is restricted to in-frame clones and leaves out a portion. The table has about 160,000 clones, around 92% seen once. The sample here was peripheral blood, taken on day 0 of MenACWY control vaccination. These receptors originate from an adult in good health. The CDR3 runs from the conserved cysteine through the conserved F or W. Each record gives: CDR3 DNA, CDR3 protein, D gene, clone size, J gene, V gene. The D gene is left open where the match is weak. For some rows the clone size is stated as once, few or many, or as a class when expanded; others skip it.

CDR3 DNA: TGTGCCAGCAGAGAGGGACAGTTTGATCAGCCCCAGCATTTT
CDR3 protein: CASREGQFDQPQHF
D gene: TRBD1
clone size: NA
J gene: TRBJ1-5
V gene: TRBV2

CDR3 DNA: TGTGCCAGCAGTCGACAGGGTGAAGCTTTCTTT
CDR3 protein: CASSRQGEAFF
D gene: TRBD1
clone size: NA
J gene: TRBJ1-1
V gene: TRBV6-5

CDR3 DNA: TGTGCCAGCAGCGTAGGCGGGACAGATGGCTACACCTTC
CDR3 protein: CASSVGGTDGYTF
D gene: TRBD1
clone size: NA
J gene: TRBJ1-2
V gene: TRBV9

CDR3 DNA: TGTGCCAGCAGTACTTACAGGGCGACTAATGAAAAACTGTTTTTT
CDR3 protein: CASSTYRATNEKLFF
D gene: NA
clone size: NA
J gene: TRBJ1-4
V gene: TRBV2

CDR3 DNA: TGTGCCAGCAGTTTCCAGGACAGCCAGAATCAGCCCCAGCATTTT
CDR3 protein: CASSFQDSQNQPQHF
D gene: NA
clone size: once
J gene: TRBJ1-5
V gene: TRBV28

CDR3 DNA: TGTGCCAGCAGTGATGGGGCACAGGGGCGAATCCCTGAAGCTTTCTTT
CDR3 protein: CASSDGAQGRIPEAFF
D gene: TRBD1
clone size: NA
J gene: TRBJ1-1
V gene: TRBV25-1

CDR3 DNA: TGTGCCAGCAGCGCATCAGGGGGATTCGCTGGCTACACCTTC
CDR3 protein: CASSASGGFAGYTF
D gene: TRBD1
clone size: NA
J gene: TRBJ1-2
V gene: TRBV9

CDR3 DNA: TGTGCCAGCAGTCGCCCAGGAGGGGGCACTGGAAACACCATATATTTT
CDR3 protein: CASSRPGGGTGNTIYF
D gene: TRBD1
clone size: NA
J gene: TRBJ1-3
V gene: TRBV28

CDR3 DNA: TGTGCCAGCAGCGTAGGGGCTAGCGGAGGCACAGATACGCAGTATTTT
CDR3 protein: CASSVGASGGTDTQYF
D gene: TRBD2
clone size: NA
J gene: TRBJ2-3
V gene: TRBV9

CDR3 DNA: TGTGCCATCAGTGATGGAGGAGGGACCTCCTACAATGAGCAGTTCTTC
CDR3 protein: CAISDGGGTSYNEQFF
D gene: NA
clone size: NA
J gene: TRBJ2-1
V gene: TRBV10-3

CDR3 DNA: TGTGCCAGCAGCCACGTGGGTCCCAATCAGCCCCAGCATTTT
CDR3 protein: CASSHVGPNQPQHF
D gene: NA
clone size: NA
J gene: TRBJ1-5
V gene: TRBV3-1/TRBV3-2

CDR3 DNA: TGTGCCAGTAGTGGGGGGAGGGGAGAGACCCAGTACTTC
CDR3 protein: CASSGGRGETQYF
D gene: TRBD2
clone size: once
J gene: TRBJ2-5
V gene: TRBV19

CDR3 DNA: TGTGCCACCAGTGATTTGCACGGGACAGGAGAGAACACCGGGGAGCTGTTTTTT
CDR3 protein: CATSDLHGTGENTGELFF
D gene: TRBD1
clone size: NA
J gene: TRBJ2-2
V gene: TRBV24-1

CDR3 DNA: TGCGCCAGCAGTGGGACAGGGCACACCGGGGAGCTGTTTTTT
CDR3 protein: CASSGTGHTGELFF
D gene: TRBD1
clone size: NA
J gene: TRBJ2-2
V gene: TRBV5-1

CDR3 DNA: TGTGCCAGCAGCTTAGGAGGGACAGGGAGAAAACTGTTTTTT
CDR3 protein: CASSLGGTGRKLFF
D gene: TRBD1
clone size: NA
J gene: TRBJ1-4
V gene: TRBV13

CDR3 DNA: TGCGCCAGCAGGGCAGGGACAGGAGTTAATGAAAAACTGTTTTTT
CDR3 protein: CASRAGTGVNEKLFF
D gene: TRBD1
clone size: NA
J gene: TRBJ1-4
V gene: TRBV5-1

CDR3 DNA: TGTGCCAGCTCACCACCGGGAGGTCTTTCACATACGCAGTATTTT
CDR3 protein: CASSPPGGLSHTQYF
D gene: NA
clone size: NA
J gene: TRBJ2-3
V gene: TRBV18

CDR3 DNA: TGCGCCAGCAGCGAGGACAGGGAAACTGAAGCTTTCTTT
CDR3 protein: CASSEDRETEAFF
D gene: TRBD1
clone size: few
J gene: TRBJ1-1
V gene: TRBV5-1

CDR3 DNA: TGTGCCAGCAGTCCTCTACAGGGGGTAGGTTTCTTC
CDR3 protein: CASSPLQGVGFF
D gene: TRBD1
clone size: NA
J gene: TRBJ2-1
V gene: TRBV28

CDR3 DNA: TGTGCCAGCAGTGAAAGGGGCAGGGAAGCTTTCTTT
CDR3 protein: CASSERGREAFF
D gene: NA
clone size: NA
J gene: TRBJ1-1
V gene: TRBV25-1

CDR3 DNA: TGTGCCAGCAGCCAAGGGCCGTACCCTAGCACAGATACGCAGTATTTT
CDR3 protein: CASSQGPYPSTDTQYF
D gene: NA
clone size: NA
J gene: TRBJ2-3
V gene: TRBV9

CDR3 DNA: TGCGCCAGCAGCTTCCGACAGGGGGCTGGCGAGACCCAGTACTTC
CDR3 protein: CASSFRQGAGETQYF
D gene: TRBD1
clone size: NA
J gene: TRBJ2-5
V gene: TRBV5-1

CDR3 DNA: TGCGCCAGCAGCTTGGCTATAGCGGGAACTTCCTACGAGCAGTACTTC
CDR3 protein: CASSLAIAGTSYEQYF
D gene: TRBD2
clone size: NA
J gene: TRBJ2-7
V gene: TRBV5-1

CDR3 DNA: TGTGCCAGCAGCACTGGACTAGCGGCAAGCACAGATACGCAGTATTTT
CDR3 protein: CASSTGLAASTDTQYF
D gene: TRBD2
clone size: NA
J gene: TRBJ2-3
V gene: TRBV7-3

CDR3 DNA: TGCAGCGTCCCCGGGACTAATGAAAAACTGTTTTTT
CDR3 protein: CSVPGTNEKLFF
D gene: NA
clone size: NA
J gene: TRBJ1-4
V gene: TRBV29-1

CDR3 DNA: TGTGCCATCACGTCAGGCGGACTTTACTATGGCTACACCTTC
CDR3 protein: CAITSGGLYYGYTF
D gene: NA
clone size: NA
J gene: TRBJ1-2
V gene: TRBV7-9